This is a list of T cell receptor beta chains from one sample in a study of T cell responses to AZD1222 COVID-19 vaccine. Clones were read by immunoSEQ multiplex PCR, and TCRdb kept only the in-frame ones, dropping some. The sample holds roughly 120,000 clones, 92% seen once. The sample in question was peripheral blood, obtained 28 days after the second AZD1222 dose. These receptors all stem from an adult who received the AZD1222 COVID-19 vaccine. Both conserved end residues are part of each CDR3. D genes are given only for firm matches.

>TRBJ1-2|TRBD1|TRBV5-1
CASGTTGVYGYTF
TGCGCCAGCGGGACCACAGGGGTCTATGGCTACACCTTC
>TRBJ1-4|.|TRBV6-6
CASSYSWERTNEKLFF
TGTGCCAGCAGTTACTCGTGGGAGAGGACTAATGAAAAACTGTTTTTT
>TRBJ1-6|TRBD1|TRBV5-1
CASSLESMDRGGGSLHF
TGCGCCAGCAGCTTGGAGAGTATGGACAGGGGAGGGGGATCCCTCCACTTT
>TRBJ1-5|TRBD1|TRBV30
CAWSVGTGGGQPQHF
TGTGCCTGGAGTGTCGGGACAGGGGGCGGTCAGCCCCAGCATTTT
>TRBJ2-2|.|TRBV18
CASSPRQGTGELFF
TGTGCCAGCTCACCACGGCAGGGCACCGGGGAGCTGTTTTTT
>TRBJ1-1|.|TRBV13
CASSLRENTEAFF
TGTGCCAGCAGCCTAAGAGAGAACACTGAAGCTTTCTTT
>TRBJ2-4|TRBD1|TRBV12-3/TRBV12-4
CASSTDRVDIQYF
TGTGCCAGCAGTACGGACAGGGTAGACATTCAGTACTTC
>TRBJ2-1|TRBD2|TRBV10-3
CAIRTSGGAYNEQFF
TGTGCCATCAGGACTAGCGGGGGTGCCTACAATGAGCAGTTCTTC
>TRBJ2-3|TRBD2|TRBV4-3
CASSQGGGLQSTDTQYF
TGCGCCAGCAGCCAAGGGGGGGGACTCCAGAGCACAGATACGCAGTATTTT
>TRBJ2-5|TRBD2|TRBV5-1
CASSLVAGGARETQYF
TGCGCCAGCAGCTTAGTAGCGGGTGGCGCCCGGGAGACCCAGTACTTC